This entry concerns a single T cell receptor beta chain. Antigen unknown. The sample is drawn from a study of T cell responses to AZD1222 COVID-19 vaccine. Study findings and constraints: Repertoire collection took place solely once the T cell response had peaked. Clonal diversity was possibly underestimated, and the donors were mostly white British, with more females. Baseline serostatus was positive in only six AZD1222 recipients.

Clones were read by immunoSEQ multiplex PCR, and TCRdb kept only the in-frame ones, dropping some. The sample lists some 170,000 clones; roughly 94% were seen once. Second doses that came at about 4 or about 12 weeks were put together. This clonotype was obtained from an adult who received the AZD1222 COVID-19 vaccine. Sequencing used peripheral blood, obtained 28 days after the second AZD1222 dose.

CDR3 nucleotides: TGTGCCAGCAGCTTAGTCCCCCCGGGACTGGCCTACAATGAGCAGTTCTTC. Encoded protein: CASSLVPPGLAYNEQFF. The chain combines TRBV11-2 with TRBJ2-1; D is possibly TRBD2 (6 bases). Germline V gene sequence: CDR1 SGHAT, CDR2 FQNNGV. CDR3 length: 17 residues. V lost 1 base and J 2 bases, leaving 15 bases between the germline ends.